This T cell receptor beta chain came from a study of shared clonotypes between healthy human individuals. Original data processing: Filtering of immunoSEQ junctional sequences could not match full-length read filtering. Clones were sequenced by immunoSEQ multiplex PCR, and TCRdb holds only the in-frame ones, with some missing. V, J and clone size are taken as reported in that table, and D and trimming were inferred from the DNA itself. Of about 1 million clones listed, under 80% are singletons. As concerns this clone: Its specificity is not known.

The V gene's germline CDR1 is GTSNPN and CDR2 SVGIG (reference sequence). Deletions cut 0 bases from V and 0 bases from J, with 9 bases between. The CDR3 extends over 15 amino acids. HIV-negative, healthy adults without recent acute infections or vaccinations were the donors. Study-wide results and caveats: Clonotype sharing among donors likely depends on sequencing depth. Sharing across a handful of donors was seen in around 5% of naive CD4 clonotypes.

The chain joins TRBV30 to TRBJ1-3, with a tentative D call TRBD1 (5 bases). Material for sequencing was memory CD4+ T cells sorted from blood. Subset defined: CD45RA-negative fraction. This clonotype originated in a man between 18 and 29 years old in good health. The CDR3: CAWSVGGISGNTIYF. CDR3 coding DNA: TGTGCCTGGAGTGTGGGGGGGATCTCTGGAAACACCATATATTTT.